Included here is one TCR beta chain sequence, with context. There are 15 residues in the CDR3. The data stem from a study of preoperative IRX-2 immunotherapy in early breast cancer. Generated by immunoSEQ multiplex PCR, the TCRdb table keeps only in-frame clones and is missing some. The top ten clones hold roughly 2% of a sample with about 98,000 clones, 86% of them seen once. Specified treatment: preoperative locoregional IRX-2 cytokine immunotherapy. Patients received preoperative, locoregional IRX-2 cytokine immunotherapy in a phase Ib study. The specimen comprised tumor tissue, sampled after IRX-2 immunotherapy. The sequence came from a human donor with breast cancer. The rearrangement links TRBV7-5 to TRBJ1-3. TRBV7-5 is a pseudogene locus. The CDR3 coding sequence is TGTGCCAGCAGCCCCGTGGTGCCTTCTGGAAACACCATATATTTT. Protein: CASSPVVPSGNTIYF.